This note documents a single T cell receptor (beta chain) sequence. This entry is derived from a study of PD-1 blockade in classical Hodgkin lymphoma. Study background: Nivolumab dosed at 3 mg/kg went to patients intravenously every 2 weeks.

Assay used: immunoSEQ multiplex PCR; TCRdb lists only in-frame clones, some missing. This table holds under 60,000 clones, roughly 66% found once. Autologous stem cell transplantation was followed by relapse in every patient, and brentuximab vedotin exposure varied. The clonotype comes from a human donor with classical Hodgkin lymphoma. Specimen: peripheral blood mononuclear cells (PBMCs), collected before the second cycle of nivolumab.

The chain's CDR3 is CAISVLSHTEAFF. The CDR3 bases are TGTGCCATCAGTGTCCTGTCCCACACTGAAGCTTTCTTT. The chain employs TRBV10-3 and TRBJ1-1; D unresolved. Germline V CDR1 and CDR2: ENHRY, SYGVKD. This CDR3 is 13 amino acids long. Trimming shortened V by 4 bases and J by 3 bases, and 9 bases separated the two germline ends.